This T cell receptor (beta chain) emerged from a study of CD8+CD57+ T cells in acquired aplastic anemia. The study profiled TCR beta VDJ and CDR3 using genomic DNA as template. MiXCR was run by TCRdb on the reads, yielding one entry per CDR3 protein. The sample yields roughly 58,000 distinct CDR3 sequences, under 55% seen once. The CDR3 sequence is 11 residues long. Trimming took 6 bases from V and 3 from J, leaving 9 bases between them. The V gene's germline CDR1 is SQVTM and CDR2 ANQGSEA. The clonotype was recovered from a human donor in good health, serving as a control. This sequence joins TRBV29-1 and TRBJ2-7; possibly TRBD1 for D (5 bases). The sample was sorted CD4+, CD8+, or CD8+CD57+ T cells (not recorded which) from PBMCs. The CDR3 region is CSVIDSYEQYF. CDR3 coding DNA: TGCAGCGTCATCGACAGCTACGAGCAGTACTTC.